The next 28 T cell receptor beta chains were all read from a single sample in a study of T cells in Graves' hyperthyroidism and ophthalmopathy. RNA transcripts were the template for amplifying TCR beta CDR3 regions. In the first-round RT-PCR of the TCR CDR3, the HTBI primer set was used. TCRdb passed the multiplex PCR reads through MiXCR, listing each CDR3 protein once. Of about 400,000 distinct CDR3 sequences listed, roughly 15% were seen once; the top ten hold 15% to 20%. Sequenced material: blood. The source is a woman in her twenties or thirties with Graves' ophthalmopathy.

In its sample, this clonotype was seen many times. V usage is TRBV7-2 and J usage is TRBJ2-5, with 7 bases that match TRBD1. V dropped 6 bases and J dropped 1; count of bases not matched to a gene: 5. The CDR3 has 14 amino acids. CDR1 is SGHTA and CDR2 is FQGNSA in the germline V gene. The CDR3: CASSTRQGQETQYF. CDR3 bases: TGTGCCAGCAGTACCCGACAGGGCCAAGAGACCCAGTACTTC.

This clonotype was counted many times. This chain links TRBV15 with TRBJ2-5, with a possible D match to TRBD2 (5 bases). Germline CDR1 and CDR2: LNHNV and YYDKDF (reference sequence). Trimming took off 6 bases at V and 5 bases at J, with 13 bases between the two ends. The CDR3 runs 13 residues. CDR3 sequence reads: CATSGITGETQYF. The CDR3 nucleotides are TGTGCCACCAGTGGCATAACGGGGGAGACCCAGTACTTC.

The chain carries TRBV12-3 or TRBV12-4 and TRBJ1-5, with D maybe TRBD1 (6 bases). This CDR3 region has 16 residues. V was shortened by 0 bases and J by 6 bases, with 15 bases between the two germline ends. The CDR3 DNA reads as TGTGCCAGCAGTTTAGCAATTGGGGGGGCGGGTCAGCCCCAGCATTTT. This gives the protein CASSLAIGGAGQPQHF.

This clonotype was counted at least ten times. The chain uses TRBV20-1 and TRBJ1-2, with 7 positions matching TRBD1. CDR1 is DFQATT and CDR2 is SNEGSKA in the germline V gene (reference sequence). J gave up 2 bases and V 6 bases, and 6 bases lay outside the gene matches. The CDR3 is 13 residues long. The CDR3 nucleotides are TGCAGTGCGACAGCGGGACAGAACTATGGCTACACCTTC. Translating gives CSATAGQNYGYTF.

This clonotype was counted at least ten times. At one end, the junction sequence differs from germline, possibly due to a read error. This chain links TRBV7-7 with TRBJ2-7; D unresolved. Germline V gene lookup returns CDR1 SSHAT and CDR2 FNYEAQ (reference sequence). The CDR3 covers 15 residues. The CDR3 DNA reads TGTGCTAGCAGCTTATCCGCGGATGGGTCCTACGAGCAGTACTTC. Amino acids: CASSLSADGSYEQYF.

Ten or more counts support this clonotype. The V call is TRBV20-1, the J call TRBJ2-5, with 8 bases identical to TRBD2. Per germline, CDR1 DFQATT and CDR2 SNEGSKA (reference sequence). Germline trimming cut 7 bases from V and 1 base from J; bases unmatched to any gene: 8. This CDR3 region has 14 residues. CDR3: CSVGAGEIQETQYF. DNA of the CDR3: TGCAGTGTCGGAGCGGGGGAGATCCAAGAGACCCAGTACTTC.

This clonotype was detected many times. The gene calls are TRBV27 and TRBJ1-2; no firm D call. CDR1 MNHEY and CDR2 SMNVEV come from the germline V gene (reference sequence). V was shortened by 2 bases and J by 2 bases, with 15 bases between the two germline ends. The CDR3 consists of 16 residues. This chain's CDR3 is CASSLSPMARNYGYTF. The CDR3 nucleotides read TGTGCCAGCAGTTTAAGCCCGATGGCAAGAAACTATGGCTACACCTTC.

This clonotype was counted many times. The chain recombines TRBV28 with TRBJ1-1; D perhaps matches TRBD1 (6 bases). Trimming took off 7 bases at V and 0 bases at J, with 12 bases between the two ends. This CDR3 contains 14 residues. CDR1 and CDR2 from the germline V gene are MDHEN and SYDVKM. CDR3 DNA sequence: TGTGCCAGCACAGGAGGGGGGATGAACACTGAAGCTTTCTTT. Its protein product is CASTGGGMNTEAFF.

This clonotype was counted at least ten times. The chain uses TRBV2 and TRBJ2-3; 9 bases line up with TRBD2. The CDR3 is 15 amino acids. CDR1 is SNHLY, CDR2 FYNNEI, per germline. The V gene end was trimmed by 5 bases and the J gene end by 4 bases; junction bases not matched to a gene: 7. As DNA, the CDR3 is TGTGCCAGCAGTACCGAGCGGGGGGAATCAGATACGCAGTATTTT. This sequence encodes CASSTERGESDTQYF.

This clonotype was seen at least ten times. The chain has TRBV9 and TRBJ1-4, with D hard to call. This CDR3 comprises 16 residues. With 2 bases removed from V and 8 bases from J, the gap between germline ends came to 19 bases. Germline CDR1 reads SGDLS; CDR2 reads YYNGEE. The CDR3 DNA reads TGTGCCAGCAGCGTTGACTCGGGTGCGGGATGGGAAAAACTGTTTTTT. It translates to CASSVDSGAGWEKLFF.

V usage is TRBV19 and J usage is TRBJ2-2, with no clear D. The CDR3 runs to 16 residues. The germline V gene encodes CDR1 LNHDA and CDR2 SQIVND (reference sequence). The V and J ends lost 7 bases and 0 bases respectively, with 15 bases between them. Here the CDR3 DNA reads TGTGCCAGTACCTTAGCACCCCTTGCGAACACCGGGGAGCTGTTTTTT. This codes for CASTLAPLANTGELFF.

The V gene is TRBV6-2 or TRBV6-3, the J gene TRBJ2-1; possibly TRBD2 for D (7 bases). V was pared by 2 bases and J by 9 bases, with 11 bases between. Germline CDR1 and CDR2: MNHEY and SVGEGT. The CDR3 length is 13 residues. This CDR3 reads CASSYGGAGEQFF. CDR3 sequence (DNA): TGTGCCAGCAGTTACGGGGGGGCGGGTGAGCAGTTCTTC.

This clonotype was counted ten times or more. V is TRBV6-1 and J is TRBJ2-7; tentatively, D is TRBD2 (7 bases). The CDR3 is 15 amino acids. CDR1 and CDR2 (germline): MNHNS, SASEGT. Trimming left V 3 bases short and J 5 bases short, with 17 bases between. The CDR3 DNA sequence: TGTGCCAGCAGTGAGGTCTCGGGGGGCAAGGACGAGCAGTACTTC. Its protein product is CASSEVSGGKDEQYF.

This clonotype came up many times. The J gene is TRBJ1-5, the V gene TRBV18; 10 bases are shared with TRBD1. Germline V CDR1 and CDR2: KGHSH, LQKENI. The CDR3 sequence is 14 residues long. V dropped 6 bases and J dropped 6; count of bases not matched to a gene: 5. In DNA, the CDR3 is TGTGCCAGCTCTCCCGGGACAGGGGTTCAGCCCCAGCATTTT. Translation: CASSPGTGVQPQHF.

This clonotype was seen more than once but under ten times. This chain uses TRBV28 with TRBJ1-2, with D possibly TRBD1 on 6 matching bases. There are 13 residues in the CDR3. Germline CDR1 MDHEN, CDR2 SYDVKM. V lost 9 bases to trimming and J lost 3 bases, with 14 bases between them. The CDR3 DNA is TGTGCCAGTACTACAGGGTTTGACTATGGCTACACCTTC. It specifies CASTTGFDYGYTF.

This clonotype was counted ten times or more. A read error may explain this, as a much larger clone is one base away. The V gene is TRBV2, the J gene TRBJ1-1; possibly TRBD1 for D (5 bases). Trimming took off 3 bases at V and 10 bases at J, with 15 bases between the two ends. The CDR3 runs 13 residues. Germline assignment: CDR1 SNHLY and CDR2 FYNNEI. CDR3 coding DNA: TGTGCCAGCAGTGAGTGGTCAGGGACTAGAGCTTTCTTT. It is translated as CASSEWSGTRAFF.

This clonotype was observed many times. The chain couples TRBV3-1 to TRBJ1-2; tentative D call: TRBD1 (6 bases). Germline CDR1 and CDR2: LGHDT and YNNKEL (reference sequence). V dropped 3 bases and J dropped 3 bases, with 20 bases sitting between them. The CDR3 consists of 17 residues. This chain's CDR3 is CASSQLFVRGNDYGYTF. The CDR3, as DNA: TGTGCCAGCAGCCAGCTTTTTGTCAGGGGCAACGACTATGGCTACACCTTC.

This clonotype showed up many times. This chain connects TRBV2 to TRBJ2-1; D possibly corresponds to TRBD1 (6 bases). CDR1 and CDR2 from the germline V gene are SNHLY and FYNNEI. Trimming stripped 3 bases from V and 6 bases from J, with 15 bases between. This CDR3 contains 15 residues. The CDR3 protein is CASSEAGDFFNEQFF. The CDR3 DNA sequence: TGTGCCAGCAGTGAGGCAGGGGATTTCTTCAATGAGCAGTTCTTC.

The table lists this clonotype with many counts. DNA of the CDR3: TGTGCCAGCAGTTGGACAGGGAGGATCACAGATACGCAGTATTTT. Its translation is CASSWTGRITDTQYF. The V and J genes are TRBV28 and TRBJ2-3; 8 bases line up with TRBD1. V shed 4 bases, J shed 2 bases, and the junction held 5 bases outside the gene matches. CDR3 size: 15 residues. Germline V lookup: CDR1 MDHEN, CDR2 SYDVKM.

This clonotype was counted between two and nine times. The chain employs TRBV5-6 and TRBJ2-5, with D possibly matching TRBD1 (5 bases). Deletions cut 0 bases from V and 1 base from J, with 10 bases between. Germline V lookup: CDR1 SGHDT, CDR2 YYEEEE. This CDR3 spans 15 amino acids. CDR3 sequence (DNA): TGTGCCAGCAGCTTGGGACCACAGGCCCAAGAGACCCAGTACTTC. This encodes CASSLGPQAQETQYF.

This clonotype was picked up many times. DNA of the CDR3: TGTGCCAGCTCACCGCAACGGGCTAGCACAGATACGCAGTATTTT. Protein product: CASSPQRASTDTQYF. The V call is TRBV18, the J call TRBJ2-3; the D is unclear. The germline V gene encodes CDR1 KGHSH and CDR2 LQKENI. CDR3 length: 15 amino acids. Trimming stripped 3 bases from V and 0 bases from J, with 10 bases between.

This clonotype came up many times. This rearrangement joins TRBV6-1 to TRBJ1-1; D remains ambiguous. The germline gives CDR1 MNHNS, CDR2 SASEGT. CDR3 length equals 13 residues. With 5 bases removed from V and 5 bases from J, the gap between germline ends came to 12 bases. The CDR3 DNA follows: TGTGCCAGCAGTTCAAAGAGGTCAACTGAAGCTTTCTTT. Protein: CASSSKRSTEAFF.

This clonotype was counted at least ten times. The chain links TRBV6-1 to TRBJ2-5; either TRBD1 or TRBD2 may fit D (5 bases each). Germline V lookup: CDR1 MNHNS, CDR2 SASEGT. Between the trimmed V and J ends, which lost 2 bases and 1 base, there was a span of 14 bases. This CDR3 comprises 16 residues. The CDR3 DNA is TGTGCCAGCAGTGAATTGGTGACGGGGACCCAAGAGACCCAGTACTTC. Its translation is CASSELVTGTQETQYF.

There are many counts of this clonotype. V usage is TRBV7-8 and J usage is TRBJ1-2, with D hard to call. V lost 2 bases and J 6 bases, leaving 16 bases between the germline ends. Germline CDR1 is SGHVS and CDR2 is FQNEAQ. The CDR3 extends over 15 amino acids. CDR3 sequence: CASSLTRLGRDGYTF. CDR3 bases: TGTGCCAGCAGCTTAACTAGGTTAGGAAGAGATGGCTACACCTTC. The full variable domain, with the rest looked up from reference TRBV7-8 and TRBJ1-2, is GAGVSQSPRYKVAKRGQDVALRCDPISGHVSLFWYQQALGQGPEFLTYFQNEAQLDKSGLPSDRFFAERPEGSVSTLKIQRTQQEDSAVYLCASSLTRLGRDGYTFGSGTRLTVV.

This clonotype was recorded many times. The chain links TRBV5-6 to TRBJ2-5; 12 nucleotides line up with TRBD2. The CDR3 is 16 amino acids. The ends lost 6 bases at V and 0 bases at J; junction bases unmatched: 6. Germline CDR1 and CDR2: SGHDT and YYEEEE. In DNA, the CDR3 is TGTGCCAGCATCAAAGGACTAGCGGGGTACCAAGAGACCCAGTACTTC. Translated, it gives CASIKGLAGYQETQYF.

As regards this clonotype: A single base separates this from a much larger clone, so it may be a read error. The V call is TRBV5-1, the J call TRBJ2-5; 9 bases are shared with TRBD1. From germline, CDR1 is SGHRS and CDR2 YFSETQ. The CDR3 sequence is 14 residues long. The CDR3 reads CASSLAGQGETQCF. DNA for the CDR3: TGCGCCAGCAGCTTGGCGGGACAGGGAGAGACCCAGTGCTTC. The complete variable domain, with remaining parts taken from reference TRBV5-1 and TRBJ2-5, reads KAGVTQTPRYLIKTRGQQVTLSCSPISGHRSVSWYQQTPGQGLQFLFEYFSETQRNKGNFPGRFSGRQFSNSRSEMNVSTLELGDSALYLCASSLAGQGETQCFGPGTRLLVL.

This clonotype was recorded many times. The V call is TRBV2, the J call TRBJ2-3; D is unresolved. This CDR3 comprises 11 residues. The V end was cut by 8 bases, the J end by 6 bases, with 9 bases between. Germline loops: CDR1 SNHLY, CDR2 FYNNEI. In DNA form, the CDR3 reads TGTGCCAGCGTCGGTTTCGATACGCAGTATTTT. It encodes CASVGFDTQYF.

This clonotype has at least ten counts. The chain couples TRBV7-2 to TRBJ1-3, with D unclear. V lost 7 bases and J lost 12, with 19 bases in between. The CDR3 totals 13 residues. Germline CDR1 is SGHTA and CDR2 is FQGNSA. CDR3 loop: CASTPGEVTRIYF. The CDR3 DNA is TGTGCCAGCACCCCCGGAGAAGTGACCCGCATATATTTT. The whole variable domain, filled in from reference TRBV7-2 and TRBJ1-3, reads GAGVSQSPSNKVTEKGKDVELRCDPISGHTALYWYRQSLGQGLEFLIYFQGNSAPDKSGLPSDRFSAERTGGSVSTLTIQRTQQEDSAVYLCASTPGEVTRIYFGEGSWLTVV.